This TCR beta chain was sequenced in a study of cytomegalovirus exposure and HLA in healthy donors. Overall study results and limits: About 87% or about 30% of the time was how often most TCR beta V segments were productive, according to an earlier analysis.

To note about this clone: Its antigen is unidentified.

Trimming took 7 bases from V and 4 from J, leaving 17 bases between them. The CDR3 extends over 14 amino acids. The V gene's germline CDR1 is SGHTA and CDR2 FQGNSA. This PCR relied on a set of 60 Vbeta primers and 13 Jbeta primers. Profiled with immunoSEQ multiplex PCR; TCRdb holds only in-frame clones, not every one. This table holds fewer than 150,000 clones, over 50% found once. Among the donors, all were healthy bone marrow donors. This receptor was obtained from a human donor in good health. V usage is TRBV7-2 and J usage is TRBJ2-7; D is perhaps TRBD1 (5 bases). The sample comprised PBMCs. The CDR3 loop is CASKVGQGAYEQYF. The CDR3 nucleotides read TGTGCCAGCAAGGTCGGACAAGGCGCGTACGAGCAGTACTTC.